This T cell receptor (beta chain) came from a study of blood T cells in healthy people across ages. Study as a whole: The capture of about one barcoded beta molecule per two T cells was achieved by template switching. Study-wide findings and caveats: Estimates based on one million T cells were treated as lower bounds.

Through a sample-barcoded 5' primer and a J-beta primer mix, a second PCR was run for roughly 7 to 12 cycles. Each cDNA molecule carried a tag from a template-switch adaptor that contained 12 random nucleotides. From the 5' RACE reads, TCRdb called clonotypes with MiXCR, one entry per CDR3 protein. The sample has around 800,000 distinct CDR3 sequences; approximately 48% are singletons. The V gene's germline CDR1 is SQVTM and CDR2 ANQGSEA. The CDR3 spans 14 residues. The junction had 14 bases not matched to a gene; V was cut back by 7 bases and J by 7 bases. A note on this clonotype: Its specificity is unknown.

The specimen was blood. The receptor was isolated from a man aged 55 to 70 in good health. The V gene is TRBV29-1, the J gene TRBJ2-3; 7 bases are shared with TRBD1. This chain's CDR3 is CSARTGGLGNTQYF. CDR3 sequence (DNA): TGCAGCGCCAGGACAGGAGGCCTCGGGAATACGCAGTATTTT.